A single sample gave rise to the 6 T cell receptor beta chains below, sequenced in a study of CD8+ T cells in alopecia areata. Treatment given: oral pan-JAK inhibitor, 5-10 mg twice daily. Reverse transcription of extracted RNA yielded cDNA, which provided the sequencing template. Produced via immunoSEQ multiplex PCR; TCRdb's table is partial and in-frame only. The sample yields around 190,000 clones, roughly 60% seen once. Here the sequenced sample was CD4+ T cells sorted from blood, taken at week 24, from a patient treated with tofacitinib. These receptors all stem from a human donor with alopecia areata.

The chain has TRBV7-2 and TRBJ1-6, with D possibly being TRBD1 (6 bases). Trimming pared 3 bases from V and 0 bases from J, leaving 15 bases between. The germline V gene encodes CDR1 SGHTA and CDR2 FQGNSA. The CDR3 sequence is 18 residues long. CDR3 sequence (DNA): TGTGCCAGCAGCTTTACGGGACACCGGAGCTCCTATAATTCACCCCTCCACTTT. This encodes CASSFTGHRSSYNSPLHF.

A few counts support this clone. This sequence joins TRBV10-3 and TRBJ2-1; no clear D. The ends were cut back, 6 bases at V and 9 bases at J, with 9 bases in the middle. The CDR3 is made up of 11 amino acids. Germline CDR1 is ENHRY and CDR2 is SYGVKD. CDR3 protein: CAIRSLGEQFF. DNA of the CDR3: TGTGCCATCAGGTCTTTGGGTGAGCAGTTCTTC.

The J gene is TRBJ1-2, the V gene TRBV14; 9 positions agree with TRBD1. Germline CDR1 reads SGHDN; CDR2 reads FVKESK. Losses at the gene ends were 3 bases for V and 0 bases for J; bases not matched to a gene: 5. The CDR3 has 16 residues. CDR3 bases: TGTGCCAGCAGCCAGAACCGGGACAGGGCTAACTATGGCTACACCTTC. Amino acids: CASSQNRDRANYGYTF.

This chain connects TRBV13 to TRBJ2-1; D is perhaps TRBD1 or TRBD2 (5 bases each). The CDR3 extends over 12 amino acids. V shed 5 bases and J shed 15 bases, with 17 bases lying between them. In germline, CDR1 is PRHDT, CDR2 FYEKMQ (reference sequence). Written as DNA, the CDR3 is TGTGCCAGCAGCCGAAACCGGGACGGTGGGTTCTTC. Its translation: CASSRNRDGGFF.

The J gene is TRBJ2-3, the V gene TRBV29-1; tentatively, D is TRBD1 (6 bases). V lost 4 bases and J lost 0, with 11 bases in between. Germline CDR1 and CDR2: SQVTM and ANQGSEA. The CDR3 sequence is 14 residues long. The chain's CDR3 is CSVGDRLSTDTQYF. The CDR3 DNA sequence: TGCAGCGTTGGAGACAGGCTAAGCACAGATACGCAGTATTTT.

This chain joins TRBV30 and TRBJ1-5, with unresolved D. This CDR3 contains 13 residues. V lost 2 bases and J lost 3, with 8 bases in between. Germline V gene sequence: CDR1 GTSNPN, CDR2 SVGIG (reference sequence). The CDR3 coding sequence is TGTGCCTGGAGTCGACCGATCAATCAGCCCCAGCATTTT. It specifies CAWSRPINQPQHF.